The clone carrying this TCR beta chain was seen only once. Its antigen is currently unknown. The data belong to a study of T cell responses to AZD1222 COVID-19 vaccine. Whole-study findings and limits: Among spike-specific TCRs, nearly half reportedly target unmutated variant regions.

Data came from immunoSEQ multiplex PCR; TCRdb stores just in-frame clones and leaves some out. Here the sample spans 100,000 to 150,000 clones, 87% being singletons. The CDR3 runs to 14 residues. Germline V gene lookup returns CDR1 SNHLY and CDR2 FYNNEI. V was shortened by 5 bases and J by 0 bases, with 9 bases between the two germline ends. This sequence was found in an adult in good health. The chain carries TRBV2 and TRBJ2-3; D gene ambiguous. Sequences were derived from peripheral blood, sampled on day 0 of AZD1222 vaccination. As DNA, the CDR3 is TGTGCCAGCAGTCTCTCGTTGAGCACAGATACGCAGTATTTT. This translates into CASSLSLSTDTQYF.